This is a list of T cell receptor beta chains from one sample in a study of blood T cell repertoires in COVID-19. The protocol was immunoSEQ multiplex PCR, while the TCRdb copy is restricted to in-frame clones and leaves out a portion. The sample records 270,000 or so clones, about 81% being singletons. Material for sequencing was peripheral blood. These receptors originate from a human donor with COVID-19, enrolled during active disease. The donor label of this sample is uncertain. Each CDR3 is given with its conserved first and last residue. A D gene is named only where the DNA matches it firmly. Not all rows give a size; the values are once, few, many and, for expanded clones, a class.

TRBV27	TRBJ2-1	TRBD2	-	TGTGCCAGCAGCCAGATCCAGCGGGAGGGCCCCGGTGAGCAGTTCTTC	CASSQIQREGPGEQFF
TRBV28	TRBJ2-7	TRBD1	-	TGTGCCAGCAGCCTGACAGGGGGCTATTCCGAGCAGTACTTC	CASSLTGGYSEQYF
TRBV14	TRBJ2-7	-	-	TGTGCCAGCAGCCCAGATTGGCGGGCGACCTACGAGCAGTACTTC	CASSPDWRATYEQYF
TRBV28	TRBJ1-4	-	-	TGTGCCAGCAGCTCAAGGGCCACAGGTGCCTATAATGAAAAACTGTTTTTT	CASSSRATGAYNEKLFF
TRBV7-2	TRBJ2-7	TRBD2	-	TGTGCCAGCAGCCCCCGCCGACTAGCGGCCTCCGAGCAGTACTTC	CASSPRRLAASEQYF
TRBV6-5	TRBJ1-3	TRBD1	-	TGTGCCAGCAGTTACCGGACAGGGGCGAAAGACACCATATATTTT	CASSYRTGAKDTIYF
TRBV6-4	TRBJ1-3	-	few	TGTGCCAGCAGTGATATTCCCGGAACAGCAAGCTCTGGAAACACCATATATTTT	CASSDIPGTASSGNTIYF
TRBV30	TRBJ1-4	-	-	TGTGCCTGGAGTGTAAACAGTAATGAAAAACTGTTTTTT	CAWSVNSNEKLFF
TRBV28	TRBJ1-6	-	-	TGTGCCAGCAGTTTGGCGGTTTCACCCCTCCACTTT	CASSLAVSPLHF
TRBV7-6	TRBJ2-7	TRBD1	-	TGTGCCAGCAGCTTAGCCGGGACAGGGCCCTACGAGCAGTACTTC	CASSLAGTGPYEQYF
TRBV6-5	TRBJ1-1	-	few	TGTGCCAGCAGTTACTCGGGCGGGTCTGAAGCTTTCTTT	CASSYSGGSEAFF
TRBV28	TRBJ2-1	-	-	TGTGCCAGCAGTATCGTAGAGGGTTTCGACAATGAGCAGTTCTTC	CASSIVEGFDNEQFF
TRBV6-2/TRBV6-3	TRBJ2-1	TRBD2	-	TGTGCCAGCAGTCCCCTAGCGGGAGACTCAACGTCCTACAATGAGCAGTTCTTC	CASSPLAGDSTSYNEQFF
TRBV29-1	TRBJ2-1	-	-	TGCAGCGTTGACAGGGGTAGTAGCGATGAGCAGTTCTTC	CSVDRGSSDEQFF
TRBV19	TRBJ1-6	-	-	TGTGCCAGTAGTACCCAGATCGATAATTCACCCCTCCACTTT	CASSTQIDNSPLHF
TRBV5-1	TRBJ2-5	-	-	TGCGCCAGCAGCCGCCAAGAGACCCAGTACTTC	CASSRQETQYF
TRBV7-9	TRBJ1-4	-	-	TGTGCCAGCAGCTTAGAAGGGGGTCCTAATGAAAAACTGTTTTTT	CASSLEGGPNEKLFF
TRBV20-1	TRBJ2-7	TRBD2	-	TGCAGTGCTAGTTATCCTAGCGGACCAACCTACGAGCAGTACTTC	CSASYPSGPTYEQYF
TRBV4-3	TRBJ1-3	-	once	TGCGCCAGCAGGAATCAGTTATCTGGAAACACCATATATTTT	CASRNQLSGNTIYF
TRBV28	TRBJ1-1	-	few	TGTGCCAGCACACAGGGCGGTAAAACTGAAGCTTTCTTT	CASTQGGKTEAFF
TRBV19	TRBJ1-2	TRBD1	-	TGTGCCAGGGGTCCCGGGACAGGGGTTTGCAACTATGGCTACACCTTC	CARGPGTGVCNYGYTF
TRBV30	TRBJ1-1	-	-	TGTGCCTGGAGTATTGGGGGGAAAGCTTTCTTT	CAWSIGGKAFF
TRBV11-2	TRBJ1-6	TRBD1	-	TGTGCCAGCAGCTTCCCCCCGGACAGGGCCAAGGAGAATTCACCCCTCCACTTT	CASSFPPDRAKENSPLHF
TRBV5-5	TRBJ1-1	-	-	TGTGCCAGCAGCTTGGCGGGGGGTTTCATGAACACTGAAGCTTTCTTT	CASSLAGGFMNTEAFF
TRBV11-2	TRBJ2-1	TRBD2	-	TGTGCCAGCAGCTTAGATCTCGGACTAGCGGGTTGGGGAAATGAGCAGTTCTTC	CASSLDLGLAGWGNEQFF
TRBV7-2	TRBJ2-2	TRBD2	once	TGTGCCAGCAATCCGAAGCGGGAGGGCCTTGGGGAGCTGTTTTTT	CASNPKREGLGELFF
TRBV7-9	TRBJ1-5	TRBD1	-	TGTGCCAGCAGCTTAGCGGCAGGGGGTGGACAGCCCCAGCATTTT	CASSLAAGGGQPQHF
TRBV19	TRBJ2-1	TRBD2	few	TGTGCCAGTAGTGGCGTAGCGGGATCCTCTGAGTTCTTC	CASSGVAGSSEFF
TRBV28	TRBJ2-5	-	-	TGTGCCAGCAAGACACAAGAGACCCAGTACTTC	CASKTQETQYF
TRBV15	TRBJ2-1	TRBD2	few	TGTGCCACCACCCGAAGGGGTAGCGGGACCTCCTACAATGAGCAGTTCTTC	CATTRRGSGTSYNEQFF
TRBV11-3	TRBJ2-5	-	once	TGTGCCAGCAGCTTAGATGGCAGGGTAGGGGAGACCCAGTACTTC	CASSLDGRVGETQYF
TRBV28	TRBJ1-2	-	-	TGTGCCAGCAGTTTAGCCAGGGATAGTGGCTACACCTTC	CASSLARDSGYTF